This T cell receptor beta chain is from a study of cytomegalovirus exposure and HLA in healthy donors. Study results and caveats: The Asian-associated ancestry cluster reportedly had fewer N-insertions than the approximately 700-donor mean in a later analysis. Per a later analysis, approximately 16,000 TCR beta sequences showed association with HLA alleles at 0.05 false discovery rate. A later analysis showed TCR association rates differing by HLA locus, peaking at DRB1 and lowest at HLA-C.

A remark on this clone: Its target is unknown.

This CDR3 has 16 residues. The germline V gene has CDR1 MDHEN and CDR2 SYDVKM. The V end lost 1 base, the J end lost 2 bases, and 12 bases lay between the germline ends. The PCR employed 60 Vbeta primers together with 13 Jbeta primers. Libraries were prepared by immunoSEQ multiplex PCR; TCRdb keeps only in-frame clonotypes and omits some of them. The data hold roughly 89,000 clones, with 65% observed a single time. Material for sequencing was PBMCs. The clonotype comes from a woman aged 45-65 years in good health and CMV-seropositive. V usage is TRBV28 and J usage is TRBJ1-5; possibly TRBD1 for D (5 bases). The CDR3 sequence is CASSLYGRVGNQPQHF. In nucleotides, the CDR3 is TGTGCCAGCAGTTTATACGGCAGGGTGGGCAATCAGCCCCAGCATTTT.